A selection of T cell receptor beta chains follows, all from one sample in a study of T cell responses to AZD1222 COVID-19 vaccine. Sequencing was performed with immunoSEQ multiplex PCR; in TCRdb, only in-frame clones are kept and a portion is missing. The table has around 130,000 clones, 80% to 90% seen once. The sequences come from peripheral blood, collected 28 days after the second AZD1222 dose. The receptors were sampled from an adult who received the AZD1222 COVID-19 vaccine. The CDR3 runs from the conserved cysteine through the conserved F or W. The D gene is left open where the match is weak.

v_gene	d_gene	j_gene	CDR3aa	CDR3nt
TRBV7-9	TRBD1	TRBJ1-1	CASSSRNRGQYTEAFF	TGTGCCAGCAGCTCCCGGAACAGGGGCCAATACACTGAAGCTTTCTTT
TRBV12-3/TRBV12-4	.	TRBJ1-5	CASSLEGQPQHF	TGTGCCAGCAGTTTAGAGGGACAGCCCCAGCATTTT
TRBV5-8	.	TRBJ1-2	CASSLRVASFHYGYTF	TGTGCCAGCAGCCTCAGGGTTGCGTCGTTTCACTATGGCTACACCTTC
TRBV18	.	TRBJ1-6	CASSPGESYNSPLHF	TGTGCCAGCTCCCCCGGAGAATCCTATAATTCACCCCTCCACTTT
TRBV4-1	.	TRBJ1-1	CASSQDLSGPRF	TGCGCCAGCAGCCAAGATTTGTCGGGCCCTCGCTTT
TRBV4-2	.	TRBJ1-3	CASSPRDSRGNTIYF	TGTGCCAGCAGCCCGAGGGACTCCCGAGGAAACACCATATATTTT
TRBV6-5	.	TRBJ1-1	CASSYAGTLSTEAFF	TGTGCCAGCAGTTACGCCGGGACGCTCAGCACTGAAGCTTTCTTT
TRBV7-3	.	TRBJ1-1	CASSLNRVPNTEAFF	TGTGCCAGCAGCTTAAACAGGGTTCCGAACACTGAAGCTTTCTTT
TRBV3-1/TRBV3-2	TRBD2	TRBJ2-3	CASSQDSGRWNTQYF	TGTGCCAGCAGCCAAGATAGCGGGAGGTGGAATACGCAGTATTTT
TRBV10-1	.	TRBJ1-3	CASSDGGTAGNTIYF	TGCGCCAGCAGTGACGGAGGGACGGCTGGAAACACCATATATTTT
TRBV2	.	TRBJ1-1	CASTGDSWNTEAFF	TGTGCCAGCACAGGGGATTCATGGAACACTGAAGCTTTCTTT
TRBV5-1	.	TRBJ1-5	CASSQGLNSNQPQHF	TGCGCCAGCAGTCAGGGGTTAAATAGCAATCAGCCCCAGCATTTT
TRBV7-2	.	TRBJ2-7	CASSPSTSTYEQYF	TGTGCCAGCAGCCCCTCGACAAGTACCTACGAGCAGTACTTC
TRBV5-1	TRBD1	TRBJ1-1	CASTPGTGSTEAFF	TGCGCCAGCACCCCCGGGACAGGGTCTACTGAAGCTTTCTTT